A selection of T cell receptor beta chains follows, all from one sample in a study of T cells in Graves' hyperthyroidism and ophthalmopathy. TCRdb recomputed calls from the multiplex PCR reads with MiXCR, one row per CDR3 protein. The profile shows about 270,000 distinct CDR3 sequences, approximately 20% of them singletons. Sample: blood. These receptors all stem from a young man with Graves' ophthalmopathy. Both conserved end residues are trimmed from each CDR3.

J gene | V gene | CDR3 protein
TRBJ1-5 | TRBV30 | AWSVLPSEPQH
TRBJ2-1 | TRBV7-6 | ASSGYRDRANEQF
TRBJ1-5 | TRBV30 | AWSVGIYSNQPQH
TRBJ2-2 | TRBV19 | ASRGRGANTGELF
TRBJ1-1 | TRBV30 | AWSLTGTGNTEAF
TRBJ2-4 | TRBV27 | ASSRVEAGDIQY
TRBJ2-5 | TRBV6-1 | ASRVVGGQETQY
TRBJ2-1 | TRBV7-3 | ASSNRISGEQF
TRBJ2-1 | TRBV5-1 | ASRTTGGNEQF
TRBJ2-5 | TRBV30 | AWSEDRTQETQY
TRBJ1-5 | TRBV30 | AWSVRRVWEPQH
TRBJ1-2 | TRBV12-3/TRBV12-4 | ASSQDRGGYGYT
TRBJ1-2 | TRBV18 | ASSSDRGYGYT
TRBJ1-4 | TRBV2 | TSSEGGSNEKLF
TRBJ1-1 | TRBV20-1 | SASGGQAEAF
TRBJ1-5 | TRBV30 | AWSQIFSNQPQH
TRBJ1-2 | TRBV6-1 | ASSGQGNYGYT
TRBJ2-7 | TRBV9 | ASSGSRQGVSYEQY
TRBJ1-1 | TRBV7-6 | ASSMDRAASTEAF
TRBJ2-5 | TRBV5-1 | ASSLGDRAETQY